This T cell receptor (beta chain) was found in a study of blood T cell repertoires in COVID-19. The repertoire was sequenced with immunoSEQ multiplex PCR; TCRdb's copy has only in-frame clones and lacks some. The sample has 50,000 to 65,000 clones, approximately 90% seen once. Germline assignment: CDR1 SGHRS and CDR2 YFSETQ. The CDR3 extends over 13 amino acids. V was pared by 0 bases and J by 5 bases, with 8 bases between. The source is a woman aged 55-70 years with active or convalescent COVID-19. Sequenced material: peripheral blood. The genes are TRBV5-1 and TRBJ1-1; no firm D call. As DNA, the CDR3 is TGCGCCAGCAGCTTGGATTCCGCGACTGAAGCTTTCTTT. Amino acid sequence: CASSLDSATEAFF.